This passage covers 9 T cell receptor beta chains from one sample sequenced in a study of spatial heterogeneity in lung cancer. Time point noted: blood at routine non-recurrence follow-up after resection. Unsorted tumor, nontumor lung tissue or cryopreserved PBMC supplied the whole RNA. One entry per CDR3 protein, called by TCRdb with MiXCR from the 5' RACE reads. Seen here are fewer than 60,000 distinct CDR3 sequences, 7.4% observed once, and the top ten hold approximately 40%. The sample here was PBMCs, taken at follow-up. The receptors come from a female donor with early-stage non-small cell lung cancer.

This clonotype appeared a few times. The genes are TRBV27 and TRBJ2-7, with 7 bases fitting TRBD1. V lost 3 bases to trimming and J lost 12 bases; unmatched junction nucleotides: 14. CDR1 is MNHEY and CDR2 is SMNVEV in the germline V gene (reference sequence). This CDR3 is 14 amino acids long. The CDR3 protein is CASSFSALTGERYF. The DNA of the CDR3 is TGTGCCAGCAGTTTCTCCGCCCTTACAGGGGAAAGGTACTTC.

The chain has TRBV6-6 and TRBJ1-1; no definite D call. The germline V gene encodes CDR1 MNHNY and CDR2 SVGAGI (reference sequence). The CDR3 has 12 residues. Trimming took off 6 bases at V and 7 bases at J, with 12 bases between the two ends. The CDR3 DNA reads TGTGCCAGCAGAATTGGGCGGGTTGAAGCTTTCTTT. Translation: CASRIGRVEAFF.

This clonotype has at least ten counts. The chain couples TRBV12-3 or TRBV12-4 to TRBJ1-1; no definite D call. The CDR3 extends over 13 amino acids. With 5 bases removed from V and 4 bases from J, the gap between germline ends came to 11 bases. The CDR3 DNA sequence: TGTGCCAGCAGTCTGGGGTCTCCCACTGAAGCTTTCTTT. Residues: CASSLGSPTEAFF.

In this sample, this clonotype turned up many times. The chain uses TRBV5-1 and TRBJ2-7; no clear D. Germline V CDR1 and CDR2: SGHRS, YFSETQ. Trimming removed 0 bases at V and 1 base at J, with 8 bases between. The CDR3 is made up of 14 amino acids. The CDR3 DNA sequence: TGCGCCAGCAGCTTGGGGGAAGGTTCCTACGAGCAGTACTTC. Its translation: CASSLGEGSYEQYF.

This clonotype appeared many times. CDR3 protein: CASSLSRTANYGYTF. The CDR3, as DNA: TGTGCCAGCAGTTTATCCAGGACGGCGAACTATGGCTACACCTTC. This rearrangement joins TRBV27 to TRBJ1-2; D ambiguous. Trimming pared 0 bases from V and 2 bases from J, leaving 10 bases between. The germline V gene encodes CDR1 MNHEY and CDR2 SMNVEV (reference sequence). The CDR3 has 15 residues.

Ten or more counts support this clonotype. V gene TRBV5-1 combines with J gene TRBJ2-7; 11 bases map to TRBD2. The CDR3 is made up of 16 amino acids. With 3 bases clipped from V and 2 bases from J, the junction kept 7 bases outside the gene matches. Germline loops: CDR1 SGHRS, CDR2 YFSETQ. The CDR3 bases are TGCGCCAGCAGCTCTCAACTAGCGGGGGATCCCTACGAGCAGTACTTC. This codes for CASSSQLAGDPYEQYF.

This clonotype was seen a few times. The V gene is TRBV6-5, the J gene TRBJ2-5, with 8 bases lining up with TRBD2. The CDR3 totals 16 residues. After removal of 0 bases from V and 1 base from J, the junction contained 4 bases not matched to a gene. Germline loops: CDR1 MNHEY, CDR2 SVGAGI. The CDR3 sequence: CASSYSQRGFQETQYF. The CDR3 nucleotides are TGTGCCAGCAGTTACTCACAGCGGGGGTTCCAAGAGACCCAGTACTTC.

This clonotype was detected many times. The chain combines TRBV28 with TRBJ2-3; 9 bases are shared with TRBD2. The trim removed 7 bases at V and 5 bases at J, leaving 10 bases unmatched. CDR3 length equals 15 residues. Germline lookup yields CDR1 MDHEN and CDR2 SYDVKM. The CDR3 loop is CASTRGLAVGDTQYF. The CDR3 nucleotides are TGTGCCAGCACCAGGGGACTAGCCGTGGGAGATACGCAGTATTTT.

This clonotype was counted ten times or more. The DNA of the CDR3 is TGTGCCAGCAGTTTACGAGCGTATGGCTACACCTTC. As protein: CASSLRAYGYTF. V and J are TRBV28 and TRBJ1-2; D remains unclear. The germline gives CDR1 MDHEN, CDR2 SYDVKM. With 2 bases removed from V and 5 bases from J, the gap between germline ends came to 6 bases. The CDR3 is 12 residues long.